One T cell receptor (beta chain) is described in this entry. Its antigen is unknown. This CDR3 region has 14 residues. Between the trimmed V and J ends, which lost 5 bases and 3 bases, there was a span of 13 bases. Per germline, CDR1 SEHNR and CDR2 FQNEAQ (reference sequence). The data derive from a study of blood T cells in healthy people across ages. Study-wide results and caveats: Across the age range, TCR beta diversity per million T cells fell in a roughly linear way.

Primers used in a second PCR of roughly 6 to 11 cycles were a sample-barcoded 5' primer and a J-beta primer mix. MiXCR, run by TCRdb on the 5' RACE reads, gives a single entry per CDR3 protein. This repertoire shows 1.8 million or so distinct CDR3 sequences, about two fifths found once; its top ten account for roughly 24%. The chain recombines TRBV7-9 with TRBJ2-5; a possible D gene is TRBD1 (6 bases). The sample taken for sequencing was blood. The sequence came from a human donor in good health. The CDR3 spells CASSQWDIKETQYF. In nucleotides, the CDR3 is TGTGCCAGCAGCCAATGGGACATTAAAGAGACCCAGTACTTC.